A single sample gave rise to the 10 T cell receptor beta chains below, sequenced in a study of blood T cell repertoires in COVID-19. Generated by immunoSEQ multiplex PCR, the TCRdb table keeps only in-frame clones and is missing some. The sample has 120,000 to 150,000 clones; about nine tenths are singletons. Specimen: peripheral blood. These receptors all come from a man aged 45-65 years who had recovered from COVID-19.

This clone was seen once. A much larger clone sits a single nucleotide away, making a read error possible. Other DNA sequences in this specimen translate into the identical CDR3. The chain is built from TRBV6-5 and TRBJ1-1; D not resolved. Germline CDR1 reads MNHEY; CDR2 reads SVGAGI. This CDR3 spans 16 amino acids. V shed 3 bases and J shed 5 bases, with 19 bases lying between them. This CDR3 is CASSYSPRTVGTEAFF. Written as DNA, the CDR3 is TGTGCCAGCAGTTATTCCCCCCGGACTGTTGGTACTGAAGCTTTCTTT.

V gene TRBV12-5 combines with J gene TRBJ2-7, with 10 bases matching TRBD1. Trimming at V came to 0 bases and at J to 3 bases, leaving 5 bases not matched to a gene. Germline assignment: CDR1 LGHNT and CDR2 FRNRAP. The length of the CDR3 is 16 residues. The DNA of the CDR3 is TGTGCTAGTGGTTTGGTAGGGACAGGGGTGTTCTACGAGCAGTACTTC. Translated, it gives CASGLVGTGVFYEQYF. Full variable domain (rest looked up from reference TRBV12-5 and TRBJ2-7): DARVTQTPRHKVTEMGQEVTMRCQPILGHNTVFWYRQTMMQGLELLAYFRNRAPLDDSGMPKDRFSAEMPDATLATLKIQPSEPRDSAVYFCASGLVGTGVFYEQYFGPGTRLTVT.

The chain combines TRBV11-3 with TRBJ2-2; no definite D call. Germline CDR1 is SGHNT and CDR2 is YENEEA. The CDR3 contains 16 residues. V was shortened by 6 bases and J by 1 base, with 15 bases between the two germline ends. CDR3 nucleotides: TGTGCCAGCAGTTTTAGCCAAGTTTTGAACACCGGGGAGCTGTTTTTT. Amino acid sequence: CASSFSQVLNTGELFF.

The rearrangement joins TRBV6-2 or TRBV6-3 to TRBJ1-2; 8 nucleotides agree with TRBD1. J was trimmed by 5 bases and V by 5 bases; bases with no gene match: 4. This CDR3 contains 13 residues. From germline, CDR1 is MNHEY and CDR2 SVGEGT. CDR3 sequence: CASSTGQGYGYTF. In nucleotides, the CDR3 is TGTGCCAGCAGTACCGGACAGGGATATGGCTACACCTTC.

V usage is TRBV10-3 and J usage is TRBJ2-1, with 8 bases identical to TRBD2. V shed 7 bases and J 8 bases; nucleotides not matched to a gene: 7. Per germline, CDR1 ENHRY and CDR2 SYGVKD. The CDR3 is 13 residues long. CDR3 in amino acids: CAINPGGPDEQFF. The CDR3 DNA sequence: TGTGCCATCAACCCGGGGGGGCCAGATGAGCAGTTCTTC.

J is TRBJ1-1 and V is TRBV30, with D tentatively TRBD1 (5 bases). Between the trimmed V and J ends, which lost 1 base and 4 bases, there was a span of 13 bases. CDR1 and CDR2 from the germline V gene are GTSNPN and SVGIG (reference sequence). The CDR3 contains 14 residues. This chain's CDR3 is CAWSAVGQTTEAFF. The CDR3 DNA reads as TGTGCCTGGAGTGCCGTGGGGCAGACCACTGAAGCTTTCTTT. Full variable domain (rest looked up from reference TRBV30 and TRBJ1-1): SQTIHQWPATLVQPVGSPLSLECTVEGTSNPNLYWYRQAAGRGLQLLFYSVGIGQISSEVPQNLSASRPQDRQFILSSKKLLLSDSGFYLCAWSAVGQTTEAFFGQGTRLTVV.

The chain couples TRBV5-1 to TRBJ1-5; tentatively, D is TRBD1 (5 bases). Germline V gene data show CDR1 as SGHRS and CDR2 as YFSETQ. The ends were cut back, 0 bases at V and 4 bases at J, with 8 bases in the middle. CDR3 length: 14 amino acids. CDR3 protein: CASSLGGDNQPQHF. CDR3 DNA sequence: TGCGCCAGCAGCTTGGGGGGGGATAATCAGCCCCAGCATTTT.

This rearrangement joins TRBV3-1 (or the pseudogene TRBV3-2) to TRBJ1-4; the D gene is possibly TRBD1 (6 bases). Germline V lookup: CDR1 LGHDT, CDR2 YNNKEL (reference sequence). The V and J ends lost 1 base and 8 bases respectively, with 17 bases between them. There are 16 residues in the CDR3. The CDR3 sequence is CASSQAGGRGAEKLFF. The DNA for the CDR3 is TGTGCCAGCAGCCAAGCGGGGGGGAGGGGGGCCGAAAAACTGTTTTTT.

This clone was seen a few times. V and J are TRBV11-2 and TRBJ2-2, with D unclear. The germline CDR1 and CDR2 sequences are SGHAT and FQNNGV. The CDR3 totals 14 residues. V was pared by 1 base and J by 6 bases, with 9 bases between. DNA of the CDR3: TGTGCCAGCAGCTTAGTCAGAAAGTCCGGGGAGCTGTTTTTT. Translation gives CASSLVRKSGELFF.

This rearrangement joins TRBV6-1 to TRBJ1-2, with D perhaps TRBD1 (5 bases). The CDR3 is 13 amino acids. The germline CDR1 and CDR2 sequences are MNHNS and SASEGT. Trimming left V 3 bases short and J 5 bases short, with 10 bases between. CDR3 nucleotide sequence: TGTGCCAGCAGTGACCGGACAACATATGGCTACACCTTC. Amino acids: CASSDRTTYGYTF.